The present entry profiles one TCR beta chain with its context. Its antigen specificity is not known. No base-level quality is on record; no much larger clone is a single base apart. The QIAamp DNA FFPE kit was used to extract genomic DNA from formalin-fixed paraffin-embedded autopsy tissue. These data belong to a study of T cell repertoires in MIS-A myocarditis (dated by TCRdb to 2021 to 2024). In the germline V gene, CDR1 corresponds to SGHAT and CDR2 to FQNNGV. V is shortened by 5 bases, J by 4 bases, and the region joining them spans 15 bases. The cysteine opens and the phenylalanine closes a CDR3 of 14 amino acids. Just CDR3 DNA is preserved here, 42 bases in frame from base 1. TCRbeta CDR3 regions were amplified with the immunoSEQ bias-controlled multiplex PCR and sequenced at high throughput. The authors processed their data as follows. CDR3 sequences were collapsed and filtered by the immunoSEQ vendor pipeline to quantify abundance and frequency of each unique TCRbeta CDR3. Using a 90% global sequence identity threshold, CD-HIT clustered dominant CDR3 amino acid sequences together with SARS-CoV-2-specific ImmuneCODE TCRbeta sequences. Clones at frequencies from 0.1 to 1 were categorized as hyperexpanded, and clones at frequencies from 0.01 to 0.1 were categorized as large. MiXCR was used to confirm CDR3 amino acid sequences and V and J gene assignments of dominant clones. The R stringdist package was used to calculate Levenshtein distances between the patient clonotypes and the ImmuneCODE hits. What TCRdb holds here is the immuneACCESS table cut down to in-frame rearrangements. Part of the clones is not present; checked against another copy, under half of the missing clones reflect an unresolved V gene, and the others are unexplained. V and J calls and clone size come straight from that table; D and trimming were deduced from the DNA. The sample includes some 12,000 clones, with approximately 83% observed a single time. The top ten clones comprise approximately 30% of the sample.

The specimen was right ventricle heart tissue obtained at autopsy. This sample's cell subset or site label indicates: cardiac tissue sample (left or right ventricle, interventricular septum, or pericardium). This chain joins TRBV11-2 to TRBJ2-7; the D gene is possibly TRBD1 or TRBD2, with 5 bases matching each. The clonotype comes from a man between 18 and 29 years old with fulminant myocarditis from multisystem inflammatory syndrome in adults (MIS-A) after COVID-19. Here is the DNA: TGTGCCAGCAGCCGATGGGGCGGGCGATACGAGCAGTACTTC. Translated, this is CASSRWGGRYEQYF.